This T cell receptor beta chain was captured by sequencing in a study of cytomegalovirus exposure and HLA in healthy donors. Whole-study findings and limits: Certain sequence variants were highly shared and formed a cluster, and this cluster was likely a sequencing artifact.

PCR involved 60 Vbeta and 13 Jbeta primers. Libraries were prepared by immunoSEQ multiplex PCR; TCRdb keeps only in-frame clonotypes and omits some of them. The data hold about 140,000 clones, with about 80% observed a single time. This clone appeared a few times. Its antigen is as yet unknown. Trimming took 6 bases from V and 4 from J; bases not matched to a gene: 4. The CDR3 has 15 amino acids. Germline V gives CDR1 MNHEY, CDR2 SVGAGI. This chain links TRBV6-5 with TRBJ2-5, with 14 bases fitting TRBD2. The sequenced material came from PBMCs. The source is a middle-aged man in good health and CMV-seronegative. The CDR3 reads CASRQGLAGVETQYF. In DNA form, the CDR3 reads TGTGCCAGCAGACAGGGACTAGCGGGAGTAGAGACCCAGTACTTC.